This is a list of T cell receptor beta chains from one sample in a study of radiotherapy plus CTLA-4 blockade in lung cancer. TCRdb keeps only in-frame clones here, not all; method: immunoSEQ multiplex PCR. This table has 85,000 to 130,000 clones, over 65% appearing once. The sequencing used peripheral blood, collected from a patient treated with radiotherapy plus ipilimumab. The receptors were gathered from a human donor with non-small cell lung cancer that progressed on radiotherapy plus ipilimumab. Some clones in this sample may be carry-over from other donors' samples. Both conserved end residues are trimmed from each CDR3.

CDR3aa	v_gene
ASSFSGAQSPLH	TRBV27
ARSRTATNTEAF	TRBV5-3
ASSQDDRFYEQY	TRBV4-1
ASSSLTGYSSEAF	TRBV7-9
ASSQGGEAF	TRBV11-3
ASRLGSTTEAF	TRBV28
ASSPGPPNTEAF	TRBV28
ASSPTSGGYMDEQY	TRBV18
AISLTGELF	TRBV10-3
ASSQEVDPGYEQY	TRBV4-2
ASSLATGANVLT	TRBV5-1
ASSVWRETTGELF	TRBV9
ASRQHETQY	TRBV7-2
ASRSRGVGTEAF	TRBV6-5
ASSMRRDRETQY	TRBV19
AWSNPLNSPLH	TRBV30
ASSLGDAGYTEAF	TRBV7-3
AWTGTRLAKNIQY	TRBV30
ASSLSSGNTIY	TRBV9
ASSSSETDTQY	TRBV6-5
ASSPLRQNVEAF	TRBV11-1
ASSLGGKGTSTDTQY	TRBV11-3
ASSAQGYGYT	TRBV6-6
ASSEGDRGLLT	TRBV6-1
ASSRKVGPDEQY	TRBV25-1
ASRLLSGTGATGANVLT	TRBV2
ASSFSGGTDTQY	TRBV5-1
ASRYRDGYEQY	TRBV6-5
ASSPRLAPTYEQY	TRBV27
ASSPRDRSSNEKLF	TRBV6-6
ASSISGTTTQF	TRBV13
ASSLGQGGHEQY	TRBV7-2
ASSPARSSYEQY	TRBV4-1
ASSQDSGGPETQY	TRBV4-1
ASSKLGTGSCYEQY	TRBV21-1
ASSPFGTGGQPQH	TRBV18
ASSRREGTTYNSPLH	TRBV7-6
ASTFEGDTQY	TRBV5-1
ASSKAIIRSSQPQH	TRBV21-1
ASSPRLLESYGYT	TRBV4-3